This TCR beta chain was sequenced during a study of T cells after yellow fever vaccination. Study-level information: Low-cell-number fractions underwent preparation using SMART-Seq v4 Ultra Low Input.

Trimming shortened V by 4 bases and J by 1 base, and 11 bases separated the two germline ends. There are 15 residues in the CDR3. Germline loops: CDR1 LGHNA, CDR2 YNFKEQ. Study observations and caveats: Contamination by abundant bulk-population clonotypes could be present in FACS-sorted repertoires.

The study made its TCR cDNA through 5'RACE template switching. That step introduced a universal primer site along with UMIs. Each CDR3 protein is one row after TCRdb ran MiXCR on the 5' RACE reads. Among some 400,000 distinct CDR3 sequences listed, under 20% were seen once. Worth noting for this clonotype: The target antigen is unknown.

The chain couples TRBV4-2 to TRBJ1-5; D possibly corresponds to TRBD1 (6 bases). The receptor's source is a young man who received the YFV17D yellow fever vaccine. This specimen was PBMCs, taken before the yellow fever booster vaccination. Written as DNA, the CDR3 is TGTGCCAGCAGCCCAGGGGACCTGAGCAATCAGCCCCAGCATTTT. It yields the protein CASSPGDLSNQPQHF.